Listed below are T cell receptor beta chains from one sample, sequenced in a study of early T cells in non-severe SARS-CoV-2 infection. From the 5' RACE reads, TCRdb called clonotypes with MiXCR, one entry per CDR3 protein. The sample holds approximately 120,000 distinct CDR3 sequences, approximately 15% seen once. Sequencing used whole blood. Source of these receptors: an adult who was a healthcare worker with PCR-confirmed SARS-CoV-2 infection or an uninfected control (not recorded which). The CDR3 runs from the conserved cysteine through the conserved F or W. The D gene is left open where the match is weak. Size values are once, few and many counts, or a class for expanded clones, and some rows have none.

abundance,d_gene,j_gene,v_gene,CDR3nt,CDR3aa
.,.,TRBJ1-1,TRBV29-1,TGCAGCGCCGTGGTTGGTACGGGCTTTATGAACACTGAAGCTTTCTTT,CSAVVGTGFMNTEAFF
.,TRBD2,TRBJ2-3,TRBV20-1,TGCAGTCTAACCACGACTAGCTTAGACACAGATACGCAGTATTTT,CSLTTTSLDTDTQYF
.,.,TRBJ2-1,TRBV9,TGTGCCAGCAGCGCGAGCAGTTACAATGAGCAGTTCTTC,CASSASSYNEQFF
many,.,TRBJ2-1,TRBV7-3,TGTGCCAGCAGCTCCACGGCAAGCTCCTACAATGAGCAGTTCTTC,CASSSTASSYNEQFF
.,TRBD1,TRBJ1-5,TRBV2,TGTGCCAGCAGTGGACAGGGAGTAGTCAATCAGCCCCAGCATTTT,CASSGQGVVNQPQHF
.,.,TRBJ1-2,TRBV18,TGTGCCAGCTCACCAGGCAGGTCCGACTATGGCTACACCTTC,CASSPGRSDYGYTF
few,TRBD2,TRBJ2-1,TRBV4-1,TGCGCCAGCAGCCAACCACTAGCGGGTACTAGGAATGAGCAGTTCTTC,CASSQPLAGTRNEQFF
few,.,TRBJ2-2,TRBV19,TGTGCCAGTAGATATGGCGTGACCTCGAACACCGGGGAGCTGTTTTTT,CASRYGVTSNTGELFF
many,.,TRBJ1-3,TRBV12-3/TRBV12-4,TGTGCCAGCAGTTTATCAGGAGGGTATGGAAACACCATATATTTT,CASSLSGGYGNTIYF
few,.,TRBJ1-6,TRBV11-2,TGTGCCAGCAGCATAGACCAGGGTTCACCCCTCCACTTT,CASSIDQGSPLHF
.,TRBD2,TRBJ2-3,TRBV20-1,TGCAGTGCTAGCGGGACTAGTGCTACAGATACGCAGTATTTT,CSASGTSATDTQYF
many,.,TRBJ1-2,TRBV18,TGTGCCAGCTCACCAGGGGGGACCTATGGCTACACCTTC,CASSPGGTYGYTF
.,TRBD1,TRBJ2-1,TRBV3-1,TGTGCCAGCAGCCATCCCTCTTCGGACAGGGGAAACAATGAGCAGTTCTTC,CASSHPSSDRGNNEQFF
few,.,TRBJ1-5,TRBV19,TGTGCCAGTAGTTTTCAGGATGAGGGCAATCAGCCCCAGCATTTT,CASSFQDEGNQPQHF
.,.,TRBJ1-3,TRBV10-2,TGCGCCAGCAGTGAGTCAAGAGGTGGAAACACCATATATTTT,CASSESRGGNTIYF
few,TRBD2,TRBJ2-3,TRBV20-1,TGCAGTGCTAGTAGCGGGGGGGCCGGAACAGATACGCAGTATTTT,CSASSGGAGTDTQYF
few,.,TRBJ2-1,TRBV9,TGTGCCAGCAGCGTATGGGGGGAAAGCTCCTACAATGAGCAGTTCTTC,CASSVWGESSYNEQFF
few,.,TRBJ1-2,TRBV5-1,TGCGCCAGCAGCTTGGAGACCAGAGTAGATGGCTACACCTTC,CASSLETRVDGYTF
.,.,TRBJ1-2,TRBV30,TGTGCCTGGAGACTGGGCTATGGCTACACCTTC,CAWRLGYGYTF
many,.,TRBJ2-5,TRBV7-9,TGTGCCAGCAGCGCGGAGGAGACCCAGTACTTC,CASSAEETQYF
few,.,TRBJ1-6,TRBV14,TGTGCCAGCAGCCAGTACTATAATTCACCCCTCCACTTT,CASSQYYNSPLHF
.,.,TRBJ2-7,TRBV6-1,TGTGCCAGCAGTGAACGAACTGGGGTTTTCCTCGAGCAGTACTTC,CASSERTGVFLEQYF